The next 30 T cell receptor beta chains were all read from a single sample in a study of metastatic and nonmetastatic thyroid tumors. TCRdb re-called clones from the PCR reads using MiXCR. Counted here are about 38,000 clones, 40% to 55% occurring once; the ten biggest clones make up approximately 25%. No treatment of any kind had been given to any patient before thyroid surgery. Sequenced sample: tumor tissue. These receptor sequences come from a male donor with papillary thyroid cancer or a benign thyroid nodule (not recorded which). Some clones in this sample may be carry-over from other donors' samples.

A few counts support this clone. This chain connects TRBV15 to TRBJ1-5; D is unresolved. With 9 bases removed from V and 0 bases from J, the gap between germline ends came to 18 bases. Germline values: CDR1 LNHNV, CDR2 YYDKDF (reference sequence). The CDR3 runs to 16 residues. The chain's CDR3 is CATSPLMGYSNQPQHF. DNA of the CDR3: TGTGCCACGAGTCCACTCATGGGGTATAGCAATCAGCCCCAGCATTTT.

This chain connects TRBV20-1 to TRBJ2-7; no definite D call. The V gene's germline CDR1 is DFQATT and CDR2 SNEGSKA (reference sequence). The V end was cut by 2 bases, the J end by 0 bases, with 11 bases between. The CDR3 consists of 14 residues. Written as DNA, the CDR3 is TGCAGTGCTAGAACAACTTACGTCTCCTACGAGCAGTACTTC. As protein: CSARTTYVSYEQYF.

This clone qualifies as medium-sized (0.01 to 0.1%). The rearrangement joins TRBV7-2 to TRBJ2-7; D tentatively fits TRBD1 or TRBD2 (5 bases each). The CDR3 covers 14 residues. Germline loops: CDR1 SGHTA, CDR2 FQGNSA. The germline V and J ends were trimmed by 5 bases and 0 bases, with 11 bases remaining between them. CDR3 protein: CASSPGRSSYEQYF. The CDR3 DNA follows: TGTGCCAGCAGCCCGGGACGTAGCTCCTACGAGCAGTACTTC.

This clone was recorded a few times. The chain has TRBV6-1 and TRBJ2-2; D not certain. CDR1 MNHNS and CDR2 SASEGT come from the germline V gene. Trimming left V 4 bases short and J 2 bases short, with 8 bases between. The CDR3 has 14 residues. CDR3 region: CASSGARNTGELFF. CDR3 bases: TGTGCCAGCAGTGGAGCGCGAAACACCGGGGAGCTGTTTTTT.

The genes are TRBV5-1 and TRBJ1-4; 9 bases map to TRBD1. With 2 bases clipped from V and 7 bases from J, the junction kept 6 bases outside the gene matches. This CDR3 spans 15 amino acids. Germline loops: CDR1 SGHRS, CDR2 YFSETQ. The CDR3 nucleotides are TGCGCCAGCAGCTTAATGGGACAGGGCGGTGAAAAACTGTTTTTT. Residues: CASSLMGQGGEKLFF.

V and J are TRBV7-2 and TRBJ2-1; TRBD2 matches 11 bases. This CDR3 comprises 15 residues. From germline, CDR1 is SGHTA and CDR2 FQGNSA. V lost 0 bases to trimming and J lost 6 bases; unmatched junction nucleotides: 1. CDR3 DNA sequence: TGTGCCAGCAGCTTAGCCGGGACTAGCGGCAATGAGCAGTTCTTC. It specifies CASSLAGTSGNEQFF.

J is TRBJ2-7 and V is TRBV20-1; D is perhaps TRBD1 or TRBD2 (7 bases each). Germline V CDR1 and CDR2: DFQATT, SNEGSKA (reference sequence). The ends were cut back, 6 bases at V and 3 bases at J, with 18 bases in the middle. This CDR3 is 14 amino acids long. CDR3 sequence (DNA): TGCAGTGCCAGGGGGAGGGAGGGCCTCTACGAGCAGTACTTC. This encodes CSARGREGLYEQYF.

The DNA for the CDR3 is TGTGCCAGCAGCTTGGTGGCGGCTAGCTCCTACGAGCAGTACTTC. Residues: CASSLVAASSYEQYF. The V and J genes are TRBV5-5 and TRBJ2-7; D ambiguous. This CDR3 has 15 residues. Trimming shortened V by 0 bases and J by 0 bases, and 10 bases separated the two germline ends. CDR1 SGHKS and CDR2 YYEKEE come from the germline V gene (reference sequence). The full variable domain, in which reference TRBV5-5 and TRBJ2-7 provide the parts outside the CDR3, is DAGVTQSPTHLIKTRGQQVTLRCSPISGHKSVSWYQQVLGQGPQFIFQYYEKEERGRGNFPDRFSARQFPNYSSELNVNALLLGDSALYLCASSLVAASSYEQYFGPGTRLTVT.

A single count supports this clone. The chain employs TRBV11-2 and TRBJ2-2; weak D call: TRBD2 (5 bases). V shed 0 bases and J shed 5 bases, with 7 bases lying between them. Germline V gene sequence: CDR1 SGHAT, CDR2 FQNNGV. The CDR3 runs 14 residues. The CDR3 loop reads CASSLEPGTGELFF. The CDR3, as DNA: TGTGCCAGCAGCTTAGAACCGGGAACCGGGGAGCTGTTTTTT.

This chain connects TRBV20-1 to TRBJ1-1, with TRBD1 identical over 8 bases. The germline V gene has CDR1 DFQATT and CDR2 SNEGSKA (reference sequence). J lost 4 bases, V lost 6 bases, and 10 bases had no gene match. This CDR3 comprises 14 residues. CDR3 sequence: CSAQPGQGGTEAFF. The CDR3 DNA sequence: TGCAGTGCCCAACCCGGACAGGGCGGCACTGAAGCTTTCTTT.

This chain uses TRBV4-1 with TRBJ2-3; weak D call: TRBD2 (6 bases). Trimming removed 4 bases at V and 2 bases at J, with 25 bases between. Germline V gives CDR1 MGHRA, CDR2 YSYEKL. The CDR3 sequence is 19 residues long. CDR3 sequence: CASSPLNGRGPLFTDTQYF. The CDR3 region has the DNA TGCGCCAGCAGCCCCCTCAACGGGCGGGGCCCGTTATTCACAGATACGCAGTATTTT.

This clone was counted only a few times. The chain employs TRBV11-2 and TRBJ2-3; 7 positions match TRBD1. Germline V gene data show CDR1 as SGHAT and CDR2 as FQNNGV. The CDR3 contains 16 residues. V lost 1 base to trimming and J lost 4 bases; unmatched junction nucleotides: 8. The CDR3 region has the DNA TGTGCCAGCAGCTTAGGGACTTCCAGGGGGTCAGATACGCAGTATTTT. Translation: CASSLGTSRGSDTQYF.

The chain is built from TRBV20-1 and TRBJ1-1; D unclear. The CDR3 extends over 15 amino acids. Germline V gives CDR1 DFQATT, CDR2 SNEGSKA (reference sequence). V was trimmed by 6 bases and J by 0 bases, leaving 17 bases between them. CDR3 coding DNA: TGCAGTGCGCAGATCAGAGGAGGGATGAACACTGAAGCTTTCTTT. Protein sequence: CSAQIRGGMNTEAFF.

The chain links TRBV30 to TRBJ1-5; D unresolved. The CDR3 loop spans 15 amino acids. V lost 3 bases to trimming and J lost 3 bases, with 15 bases between them. The germline CDR1 and CDR2 sequences are GTSNPN and SVGIG (reference sequence). The CDR3 DNA follows: TGTGCCTGGAGCGGGGTCGGACGGAACAATCAGCCCCAGCATTTT. Protein product: CAWSGVGRNNQPQHF.

This clone appeared a few times. A junction end diverges from the germline sequence, so it may reflect a read error. This chain uses TRBV6-1 with TRBJ1-5; the D gene is possibly TRBD1 (5 bases). The germline V gene has CDR1 MNHNS and CDR2 SASEGT. The CDR3 runs 14 residues. CDR3 sequence reads: CVSSLLTGDQPQHF. The CDR3 DNA sequence: TGTGTCAGCAGCCTGCTCACAGGCGACCAGCCCCAGCATTTT.

The chain is built from TRBV5-5 and TRBJ1-5; D perhaps matches TRBD1 (6 bases). This CDR3 comprises 16 residues. Germline assignment: CDR1 SGHKS and CDR2 YYEKEE (reference sequence). The V gene lost 0 bases and the J gene lost 7 bases, with 17 bases spanning the gap. The CDR3 protein is CASSLDGRGLGQPQHF. CDR3 DNA: TGTGCCAGCAGCTTGGATGGCAGGGGATTAGGACAGCCCCAGCATTTT.

This clone was seen only a few times. This rearrangement joins TRBV20-1 to TRBJ1-2; tentatively, D is TRBD1 (6 bases). This CDR3 is built from 12 residues. Germline values: CDR1 DFQATT, CDR2 SNEGSKA (reference sequence). The V gene lost 2 bases and the J gene lost 7 bases, with 11 bases spanning the gap. The CDR3 loop reads CSARRGSGGYTF. CDR3 nucleotides: TGCAGTGCTAGAAGGGGGTCGGGTGGCTACACCTTC.

J is TRBJ2-1 and V is TRBV30, with 8 nucleotides matching TRBD2. V lost 0 bases and J lost 5; bases outside the gene matches: 3. Germline assignment: CDR1 GTSNPN and CDR2 SVGIG (reference sequence). The CDR3 extends over 14 amino acids. DNA of the CDR3: TGTGCCTGGAGTGTACTGACTAGCGACAATGAGCAGTTCTTC. Protein sequence: CAWSVLTSDNEQFF.

At least ten counts were recorded for this clone. One end of the junction is discordant with germline, which a read error may explain. The rearrangement links TRBV28 to TRBJ2-1, with D unresolved. Germline CDR1 is MDHEN and CDR2 is SYDVKM. This CDR3 has 15 residues. The CDR3 loop is CASSSLRAFYNEQSF. CDR3 DNA sequence: TGTGCCAGCAGTTCTTTACGGGCCTTCTACAATGAGCAGTCCTTC.

This clone appeared a few times. The V call is TRBV19, the J call TRBJ1-2, with D possibly matching TRBD1 (6 bases). V dropped 6 bases and J dropped 7 bases, with 15 bases sitting between them. There are 13 residues in the CDR3. Germline-derived CDR1 and CDR2 are LNHDA and SQIVND (reference sequence). The CDR3 here is CASRPKQGGGYTF. DNA for the CDR3: TGTGCCAGTAGACCAAAACAGGGTGGTGGCTACACCTTC.

The rearrangement links TRBV11-2 to TRBJ2-7; D gene uncertain. Germline loops: CDR1 SGHAT, CDR2 FQNNGV. CDR3 length: 12 amino acids. V lost 2 bases and J 5 bases, leaving 7 bases between the germline ends. The CDR3 nucleotides are TGTGCCAGCAGCTTATACTTTGACGAGCAGTACTTC. It specifies CASSLYFDEQYF.

The chain has TRBV27 and TRBJ2-7; D remains ambiguous. V was trimmed by 2 bases and J by 0 bases, leaving 8 bases between them. Germline V gene lookup returns CDR1 MNHEY and CDR2 SMNVEV (reference sequence). This CDR3 comprises 14 residues. The CDR3 DNA follows: TGTGCCAGCAGTTTAGGAGTCCACTCCTACGAGCAGTACTTC. This translates into CASSLGVHSYEQYF.

V gene TRBV20-1 combines with J gene TRBJ2-7; unclear D gene. The CDR3 runs to 10 residues. The V end was cut by 3 bases, the J end by 7 bases, with 7 bases between. CDR1 and CDR2 (germline): DFQATT, SNEGSKA (reference sequence). The CDR3 loop reads CSASRLEQYF. CDR3 in DNA: TGCAGTGCTAGCCGCCTGGAGCAGTACTTC.

Judged by abundance, this clone is large. The chain has TRBV6-8 and TRBJ2-7; either TRBD1 or TRBD2 may supply D (5 bases each). Trimming shortened V by 4 bases and J by 1 base, and 20 bases separated the two germline ends. Germline loops: CDR1 MNHGY, CDR2 SAAAGT. CDR3 length: 17 residues. Written as DNA, the CDR3 is TGTGCCAGCAGTTTGCCGGGGCCAGCGAGACGATCCTACGAGCAGTACTTC. Its protein is CASSLPGPARRSYEQYF.

The V and J genes are TRBV30 and TRBJ2-7; 8 nucleotides align to TRBD1. V lost 0 bases to trimming and J lost 1 base; unmatched junction nucleotides: 5. Germline lookup yields CDR1 GTSNPN and CDR2 SVGIG (reference sequence). This CDR3 spans 15 amino acids. This CDR3 reads CAWSVRDRGSYEQYF. The CDR3 coding sequence is TGTGCCTGGAGTGTACGAGACAGGGGATCCTACGAGCAGTACTTC. The entire variable domain, with the rest obtained from reference TRBV30 and TRBJ2-7, is as follows: SQTIHQWPATLVQPVGSPLSLECTVEGTSNPNLYWYRQAAGRGLQLLFYSVGIGQISSEVPQNLSASRPQDRQFILSSKKLLLSDSGFYLCAWSVRDRGSYEQYFGPGTRLTVT.

This clone was observed a handful of times. The chain combines TRBV9 with TRBJ2-1, with D perhaps TRBD1 or TRBD2 (5 bases each). This CDR3 comprises 15 residues. V was shortened by 0 bases and J by 1 base, with 8 bases between the two germline ends. Germline loops: CDR1 SGDLS, CDR2 YYNGEE. This CDR3 reads CASSVDWGSYNEQFF. The CDR3 DNA is TGTGCCAGCAGCGTAGACTGGGGGTCCTACAATGAGCAGTTCTTC.

This clone has just a few counts. The chain uses TRBV6-6 and TRBJ2-2; D call uncertain. Trimming took 2 bases from V and 2 from J, leaving 12 bases between them. The CDR3 spans 16 residues. The germline V gene encodes CDR1 MNHNY and CDR2 SVGAGI (reference sequence). The CDR3 sequence: CASSYEWVPNTGELFF. CDR3 nucleotides: TGTGCCAGCAGTTACGAATGGGTCCCCAACACCGGGGAGCTGTTTTTT.

This chain uses TRBV19 with TRBJ1-1; the D gene is possibly TRBD1 (5 bases). CDR3 length equals 13 residues. The germline CDR1 and CDR2 sequences are LNHDA and SQIVND (reference sequence). V lost 0 bases to trimming and J lost 6 bases, with 8 bases between them. CDR3 sequence reads: CASSIDSGAEAFF. Here the CDR3 DNA reads TGTGCCAGTAGTATAGATTCGGGGGCTGAAGCTTTCTTT.

J is TRBJ2-1 and V is TRBV4-2, with TRBD2 as a possible D gene (6 bases). The germline gives CDR1 LGHNA, CDR2 YNFKEQ. Trimming removed 0 bases from V and 10 bases from J, with 16 bases in between. The CDR3 extends over 15 amino acids. The CDR3 region has the DNA TGTGCCAGCAGCCAAGAAGGATGGACTACCTTAGAGCAGTTCTTC. Translating gives CASSQEGWTTLEQFF.

V and J are TRBV20-1 and TRBJ1-2; TRBD1 agrees at 7 bases. Germline V gene lookup returns CDR1 DFQATT and CDR2 SNEGSKA (reference sequence). This CDR3 region has 14 residues. The ends lost 4 bases at V and 7 bases at J; junction bases unmatched: 12. The CDR3 DNA reads TGCAGTGCTACACCGACAGGGACGATTAGTGGCTACACCTTC. This translates into CSATPTGTISGYTF.